This note documents a single TCR beta chain sequence. Antigen specificity is unknown. TCRdb reanalysed the RACE reads using MiXCR and keeps one entry per CDR3 protein. The repertoire holds about 140,000 distinct CDR3 sequences, with about 10% as singletons. The CDR3 runs 16 residues. The germline V and J ends were trimmed by 7 bases and 0 bases, with 16 bases remaining between them. Germline CDR1 is SNHLY and CDR2 is FYNNEI. This sample was taken from a study of human T cells and chemical hapten exposure. Study at large: DPC at 2% was the sensitizing agent, placed on roughly 2 cm by roughly 2 cm of upper inner arm skin.

Specified time point: patch test 2, 6 weeks after DPC sensitization. The treatment denotes: therapeutic diphenylcyclopropenone sensitization with weekly scalp DPC. At every patch-test visit, blood was drawn before the patch test was applied. Extraction yielded total RNA from whole blood (unfractionated). Overall study results and limits: PT1 expanded TCR counts correlated positively with patch test score.

The chain is built from TRBV2 and TRBJ2-1; D gene unclear. The TCR was taken from a woman aged 45-65 years with alopecia areata. Some clones in this sample may be carry-over from other donors' samples. The starting material was whole blood, obtained in connection with sensitization to the hapten diphenylcyclopropenone (DPC). CDR3 in DNA: TGTGCCAGCACCTCCTCCAGTCTTAGCTCCTACAATGAGCAGTTCTTC. Translated, it gives CASTSSSLSSYNEQFF. Variable domain in full (rest from reference TRBV2 and TRBJ2-1): EPEVTQTPSHQVTQMGQEVILRCVPISNHLYFYWYRQILGQKVEFLVSFYNNEISEKSEIFDDQFSVERPDGSNFTLKIRSTKLEDSAMYFCASTSSSLSSYNEQFFGPGTRLTVL.